These T cell receptor beta chains were read from a single sample in a study of cytomegalovirus exposure and HLA in healthy donors. TCRdb's copy holds only in-frame clones and misses some; the assay was immunoSEQ multiplex PCR. The sample includes some 67,000 clones, 80% to 90% of them seen just once. Sequencing was carried out using PBMCs. These receptors all stem from a woman aged 25 to 39 in good health and CMV-seronegative. CDR3s include the opening cysteine and the closing phenylalanine or tryptophan. Clone size is shown for a subset of rows, as once, few, many or a class of expanded clone.

TRBV29-1,.,CSVGDRGWNEQFF
TRBV10-2,.,CASSDRTLYGYTF
TRBV6-6,.,CASTGRNTEAFF
TRBV6-5,.,CASSSRDFQEYTQYF
TRBV5-1,.,CASSPGTGAGELFF
TRBV7-9,.,CASNTYGGELFF
TRBV7-6,.,CASSLGTGGVTF
TRBV9,.,CASSVGRENIQYF
TRBV7-9,.,CASSTWTGGENIQYF
TRBV4-3,.,CASSQLANRDYEQYF
TRBV5-1,.,CASSSVSGAQNSPLHF
TRBV23-1,once,CASSPTGTSRVEAFF
TRBV6-6,.,CASSRQGNAAEAFF
TRBV4-3,.,CASSQQQGFSYEQYF